Below, one TCR beta chain is given with its context. Its cognate antigen is unknown. This sample was taken from a study of OX40 agonist ivuxolimab in advanced cancers. Study as a whole: Partial responses were seen in three patients, one with hepatocellular carcinoma and two with cutaneous melanoma. Findings and limits, study-wide: Also showing low normalized T-cell clonal expansion were some of the nonresponders. Blood T cells, both CD4+ and CD8+, expanded clonally by week 6 at 0.1 to 3.0 mg/kg.

Germline CDR1 reads LNHDA; CDR2 reads SQIVND (reference sequence). V gave up 5 bases and J gave up 7 bases, with 12 bases separating them. The CDR3 consists of 13 residues. Assay used: immunoSEQ multiplex PCR; TCRdb lists only in-frame clones, some missing. The repertoire holds 55,000 to 90,000 clones, roughly 80% seen once, with approximately 1% in the top ten. This sequence was found in an adult with an advanced solid tumor such as melanoma, head and neck, liver or kidney cancer. The chain employs TRBV19 and TRBJ2-1; D is unresolved. The sequencing here drew on CD4+ or CD8+ T cells sorted from blood, taken in a trial of the OX40 agonist ivuxolimab. The CDR3 nucleotides read TGTGCCAGTAGTCCCGGCTTTGGGAATGAGCAGTTCTTC. Amino acids: CASSPGFGNEQFF.